This T cell receptor beta chain is drawn from a study of shared clonotypes between healthy human individuals. For the study at large: A couple of women and three men aged 18 to 49 made up the donors.

Germline V gene lookup returns CDR1 MNHNS and CDR2 SASEGT. CDR3 size: 15 residues. Trimming pared 8 bases from V and 4 bases from J, leaving 17 bases between. Deep-level running was used for the assay. It was on ten immunoSEQ deep assay plates that unsorted PBMC DNA was sequenced. Using immunoSEQ multiplex PCR, the repertoire was profiled, and TCRdb retains in-frame clones only, with some absent. Among about 480,000 clones listed, 75% to 85% were seen once. Only Caucasian adults living in Nashville, Tennessee served as donors. Sequenced input: PBMCs. The TCR comes from a woman aged 40 to 50 in good health. Some clones in this sample may be carry-over from other donors' samples. This sequence joins TRBV6-1 and TRBJ1-4; tentative D call: TRBD1 (6 bases). For the CDR3, the DNA is TGTGCCAGCGGCTCCCGGGGGGCGCTTAATGAAAAACTGTTTTTT. Protein sequence: CASGSRGALNEKLFF.